The next 24 T cell receptor delta chains were all read from a single sample in a study of Vδ1+ human thymocytes. Their target antigens are unknown. Study results and caveats: In the thymus, TRG and TRD repertoires looked highly polyclonal with Gaussian CDR3 lengths.

Extracted RNA was reverse transcribed into cDNA. CDR3 amplicons came from multiplex PCR with pooled V-gene forward and constant-region reverse primers. TCRdb fed the multiplex PCR reads to CATT. The data contain under 25,000 delta-chain clones, 8.1% of them singletons. Material: Vdelta1+ gamma-delta thymocytes from the thymus. The subset was: FACS-sorted CD3+ TCRalphabeta- TCRVdelta1+ TCRVdelta2- thymocytes. These receptors were taken from a child under two years old who had congenital heart surgery.

The rearrangement uses TRDV1 and TRDJ1; 9 nucleotides agree with TRDD3. With V trimmed by 0 bases and J by 4 bases, 18 bases remained unmatched. Germline CDR1 is TSWWSYY and CDR2 is QGS. The CDR3 is 20 residues long. The CDR3 DNA sequence: TGTGCTCTTGGGGAACTCCTGTCATCTATGGGGATACGCCAGTGCGATAAACTCATCTTT. Translated, it gives CALGELLSSMGIRQCDKLIF.

This clone was picked up a small number of times. This chain uses TRDV1 with TRDJ1, with D possibly matching TRDD3 (6 bases). This CDR3 comprises 19 residues. Germline CDR1 and CDR2: TSWWSYY and QGS. Between the trimmed V and J ends, which lost 1 base and 0 bases, there was a span of 21 bases. This chain's CDR3 is CALGEHLGPPRRHTDKLIF. The CDR3 DNA sequence: TGTGCTCTTGGGGAACATCTGGGGCCTCCGCGACGGCACACCGATAAACTCATCTTT.

This clone was observed a few times. The chain joins TRDV2 to TRDJ3, with D possibly matching TRDD3 (6 bases). V lost 0 bases to trimming and J lost 0 bases, with 14 bases between them. This CDR3 is built from 19 residues. Germline-derived CDR1 and CDR2 are GEAIGNYY and EKD. CDR3 bases: TGTGCCTGTGACACCGTCCTGGCACTGGGCTCCTGGGACACCCGACAGATGTTTTTC. Protein product: CACDTVLALGSWDTRQMFF.

This rearrangement joins TRDV1 to TRDJ1; D ambiguous. V shed 5 bases and J shed 4 bases, with 20 bases lying between them. The CDR3 is made up of 16 amino acids. Germline-derived CDR1 and CDR2 are TSWWSYY and QGS. The CDR3 nucleotides read TGTGCTCTTGGGAAAAAGGGCCGCGGCGACGGCGATAAACTCATCTTT. The encoded protein is CALGKKGRGDGDKLIF.

Only a few counts were recorded for this clone. The genes are TRDV1 and TRDJ1; 11 bases map to TRDD3. Trimming took 2 bases from V and 2 from J; bases not matched to a gene: 13. CDR3 length: 19 amino acids. Germline V gene data show CDR1 as TSWWSYY and CDR2 as QGS. DNA for the CDR3: TGTGCTCTTGGGGAAGTCGGACTACGTCTGGGGGATACTACCGATAAACTCATCTTT. Translating it yields CALGEVGLRLGDTTDKLIF.

This clone is labeled as medium-sized. V usage is TRDV2 and J usage is TRDJ1; D not resolved. Trimming left V 5 bases short and J 0 bases short, with 12 bases between. CDR1 GEAIGNYY and CDR2 EKD come from the germline V gene. The CDR3 totals 14 residues. The CDR3 sequence: CACGEPAYTDKLIF. The CDR3 coding sequence is TGTGCCTGTGGGGAGCCCGCGTACACCGATAAACTCATCTTT.

The rearrangement joins TRDV1 to TRDJ1; D is perhaps TRDD3 (6 bases). This CDR3 comprises 19 residues. V lost 2 bases and J 3 bases, leaving 25 bases between the germline ends. CDR1 and CDR2 (germline): TSWWSYY, QGS. CDR3 loop: CALGEVTFTGSIRADKLIF. The CDR3 bases are TGTGCTCTTGGGGAAGTGACGTTCACTGGGTCCATAAGGGCCGATAAACTCATCTTT.

The chain carries TRDV1 and TRDJ1, with 13 bases fitting TRDD3. The V gene end was trimmed by 4 bases and the J gene end by 0 bases; junction bases not matched to a gene: 20. CDR3 length: 22 residues. The germline V gene has CDR1 TSWWSYY and CDR2 QGS. The CDR3 nucleotides are TGTGCTCTTGGGGTCCCTCCCTCCTACGTACTGGGGGATACGGGGGACACCGATAAACTCATCTTT. This translates into CALGVPPSYVLGDTGDTDKLIF.

This rearrangement joins TRDV2 to TRDJ1; 7 positions match TRDD3. This CDR3 has 19 amino acids. The trim removed 3 bases at V and 0 bases at J, leaving 18 bases unmatched. The germline CDR1 and CDR2 sequences are GEAIGNYY and EKD. This CDR3 is CACDALWYWGNPNTDKLIF. The DNA for the CDR3 is TGTGCCTGTGACGCCCTATGGTACTGGGGAAACCCTAACACCGATAAACTCATCTTT.

This rearrangement joins TRDV2 to TRDJ1, with 8 nucleotides matching TRDD3. J lost 0 bases, V lost 0 bases, and 17 bases had no gene match. Looked up from germline, CDR1 is GEAIGNYY and CDR2 is EKD. The CDR3 length is 20 residues. The CDR3: CACDTYRRPDLLGDTDKLIF. For the CDR3, the DNA is TGTGCCTGTGACACCTACCGTAGGCCAGACTTACTGGGGGACACCGATAAACTCATCTTT.

This clone was found a few times. The chain joins TRDV1 to TRDJ1; weak D call: TRDD2 (9 bases). This CDR3 has 28 residues. V lost 1 base to trimming and J lost 0 bases, with 48 bases between them. CDR1 is TSWWSYY and CDR2 is QGS in the germline V gene. The CDR3 DNA follows: TGTGCTCTTGGGGAACCTAACCCCCATGCCTTCCTACGTTGGTGGGGGATGTGGGGGTTTAATTACACCGATAAACTCATCTTT. Translating gives CALGEPNPHAFLRWWGMWGFNYTDKLIF.

This clone came up a few times. The chain uses TRDV1 and TRDJ1; D may be TRDD3 (5 bases). The CDR3 covers 16 residues. V was shortened by 5 bases and J by 7 bases, with 23 bases between the two germline ends. Looked up from germline, CDR1 is TSWWSYY and CDR2 is QGS. CDR3 sequence reads: CALGNPHYGKGGKLIF. Here the CDR3 DNA reads TGTGCTCTTGGGAACCCTCACTACGGTAAAGGGGGTAAACTCATCTTT.

Only a few counts were recorded for this clone. V gene TRDV1 combines with J gene TRDJ1; 8 positions match TRDD2. The CDR3 is made up of 19 amino acids. V shed 2 bases, J shed 0 bases, and the junction held 14 bases outside the gene matches. Germline CDR1 TSWWSYY, CDR2 QGS. CDR3 region: CALGEDFLLYETYTDKLIF. Written as DNA, the CDR3 is TGTGCTCTTGGGGAAGACTTCCTACTCTACGAGACGTACACCGATAAACTCATCTTT.

This clone was counted between two and nine times. The gene calls are TRDV1 and TRDJ1, with 7 bases aligning to TRDD3. This CDR3 comprises 20 residues. Germline CDR1 is TSWWSYY and CDR2 is QGS. Unmatched junction bases numbered 22, after V lost 6 bases and J lost 0 bases. The CDR3: CALGGGWGTPVGSNTDKLIF. The CDR3 DNA follows: TGTGCTCTTGGTGGCGGGTGGGGGACGCCAGTAGGCTCGAACACCGATAAACTCATCTTT.

This clone was observed a few times. The rearrangement joins TRDV1 to TRDJ1; the match to TRDD3 covers 11 bases. The V and J ends lost 3 bases and 0 bases, in that order; junction bases with no gene match: 12. The germline gives CDR1 TSWWSYY, CDR2 QGS. This CDR3 has 19 amino acids. CDR3 sequence (DNA): TGTGCTCTTGGGGACGTACTGGGGGATAGATTCGGTCACACCGATAAACTCATCTTT. As protein: CALGDVLGDRFGHTDKLIF.

A few counts support this clone. The rearrangement uses TRDV1 and TRDJ1; the D call may be TRDD2 or TRDD3 (9 bases each). V was trimmed by 3 bases and J by 8 bases, leaving 31 bases between them. From germline, CDR1 is TSWWSYY and CDR2 QGS. The CDR3 has 19 amino acids. The CDR3 bases are TGTGCTCTTGGGGACCCCTTCCTACGTGGGGACTGGGGGACCTTAAAACTCATCTTT. It is translated as CALGDPFLRGDWGTLKLIF.

The sample holds a few counts of this clone. This chain links TRDV1 with TRDJ1, with 8 bases that match TRDD3. This CDR3 contains 18 residues. The germline CDR1 and CDR2 sequences are TSWWSYY and QGS. Trimming at V came to 4 bases and at J to 0 bases, leaving 13 bases not matched to a gene. CDR3 amino acids: CALGGTKGIRPYTDKLIF. The CDR3 DNA sequence: TGTGCTCTTGGGGGAACGAAAGGGATACGGCCTTACACCGATAAACTCATCTTT.

This clone was observed a handful of times. The chain is built from TRDV1 and TRDJ1; the match to TRDD3 covers 13 bases. J gave up 2 bases and V 5 bases, and 20 bases lay outside the gene matches. The CDR3 runs 21 residues. Germline assignment: CDR1 TSWWSYY and CDR2 QGS. CDR3 DNA: TGTGCTCTTGGGCCACTCTGGACTGGGGGATACGGCAACCCGTATACCGATAAACTCATCTTT. Protein sequence: CALGPLWTGGYGNPYTDKLIF.

Only a few counts were recorded for this clone. The rearrangement uses TRDV2 and TRDJ1; D may be TRDD2 (5 bases). CDR1 and CDR2 from the germline V gene are GEAIGNYY and EKD. The CDR3 extends over 14 amino acids. V lost 7 bases to trimming and J lost 8 bases, with 22 bases between them. In nucleotides, the CDR3 is TGTGCCTGGGGCCTTTCCTGTTACGGCGCCAAACTCATCTTT. Protein product: CAWGLSCYGAKLIF.

This rearrangement joins TRDV1 to TRDJ1; 9 bases are shared with TRDD3. Per the germline V gene, CDR1 is TSWWSYY and CDR2 is QGS. The V segment lost 2 bases and the J segment 4 bases; nucleotides outside the gene matches: 23. CDR3 length: 21 residues. The CDR3 DNA is TGTGCTCTTGGGGAAATAATGGGCCCACTGAGGGGATACGGAGGGGTCGATAAACTCATCTTT. It specifies CALGEIMGPLRGYGGVDKLIF.

The chain couples TRDV2 to TRDJ1, with a tentative D call TRDD3 (6 bases). The germline V gene encodes CDR1 GEAIGNYY and CDR2 EKD. V was trimmed by 0 bases and J by 3 bases, leaving 10 bases between them. This CDR3 has 14 amino acids. CDR3 DNA sequence: TGTGCCTGTGACACCGGGGATCGGTCCGATAAACTCATCTTT. As protein: CACDTGDRSDKLIF.

V is TRDV1 and J is TRDJ1; D not resolved. No J segment appears in TCRdb, so it was assigned here by matching the sequence to germline. Germline V lookup: CDR1 TSWWSYY, CDR2 QGS. V was clipped by 5 bases and J by 0 bases, with 19 bases between them. This CDR3 is 17 amino acids long. CDR3 in amino acids: CALGIATGGTYTDKLIF. The CDR3 DNA follows: TGTGCTCTTGGGATCGCTACAGGCGGGACGTACACCGATAAACTCATCTTT.

This clone is deemed medium-sized (0.01 to 0.1%). V and J are TRDV2 and TRDJ1; D ambiguous. Between the trimmed V and J ends, which lost 1 base and 10 bases, there was a span of 27 bases. The CDR3 totals 17 residues. CDR1 GEAIGNYY and CDR2 EKD come from the germline V gene. CDR3: CACDTSQAPRKYHGLIF. The CDR3 DNA sequence: TGTGCCTGTGACACATCACAGGCCCCCCGGAAGTACCATGGACTCATCTTT.

A few counts support this clone. This chain links TRDV1 with TRDJ1; 8 bases are a match to TRDD2. The CDR3 length is 21 residues. V lost 3 bases to trimming and J lost 2 bases; unmatched junction nucleotides: 23. Germline V gene lookup returns CDR1 TSWWSYY and CDR2 QGS. The CDR3 sequence: CALGDEGLPTGLGLQTDKLIF. CDR3 bases: TGTGCTCTTGGGGACGAAGGACTTCCTACGGGCCTGGGTTTACAAACCGATAAACTCATCTTT.